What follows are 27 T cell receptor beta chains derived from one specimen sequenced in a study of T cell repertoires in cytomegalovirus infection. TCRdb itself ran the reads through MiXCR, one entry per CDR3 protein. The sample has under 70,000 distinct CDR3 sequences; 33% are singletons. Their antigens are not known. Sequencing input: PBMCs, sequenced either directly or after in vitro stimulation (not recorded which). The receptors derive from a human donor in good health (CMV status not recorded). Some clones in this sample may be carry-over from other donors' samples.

In DNA, the CDR3 is TGTGCCAGCAGTCCGGGACAGACTCTCTCCTACGAGCAGTACTTC. Translating gives CASSPGQTLSYEQYF. The V and J genes are TRBV12-3 or TRBV12-4 and TRBJ2-7, with TRBD1 identical over 7 bases. CDR3 length equals 15 residues. With 5 bases clipped from V and 0 bases from J, the junction kept 7 bases outside the gene matches.

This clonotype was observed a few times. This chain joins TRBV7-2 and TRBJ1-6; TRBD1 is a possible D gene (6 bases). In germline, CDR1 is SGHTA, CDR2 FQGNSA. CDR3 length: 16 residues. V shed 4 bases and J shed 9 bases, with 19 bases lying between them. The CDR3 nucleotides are TGTGCCAGCAGCTCCGGGGGGGCGATTTGGCGTTCACCCCTCCACTTT. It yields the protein CASSSGGAIWRSPLHF.

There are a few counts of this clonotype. The CDR3 coding sequence is TGTGCCAGCAGCCTTACAATCGACAGGGGGGACATTCAGTACTTC. Protein: CASSLTIDRGDIQYF. The chain is built from TRBV9 and TRBJ2-4; 9 bases map to TRBD1. V lost 4 bases and J lost 8; bases outside the gene matches: 10. This CDR3 contains 15 residues. The germline V gene encodes CDR1 SGDLS and CDR2 YYNGEE.

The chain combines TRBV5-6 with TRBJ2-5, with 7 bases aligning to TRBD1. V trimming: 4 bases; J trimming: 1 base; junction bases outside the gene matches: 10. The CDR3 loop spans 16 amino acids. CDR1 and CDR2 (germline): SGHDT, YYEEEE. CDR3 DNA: TGTGCCAGCAGCCCCGGCCGTTGGACAGGCCAAGAGACCCAGTACTTC. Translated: CASSPGRWTGQETQYF.

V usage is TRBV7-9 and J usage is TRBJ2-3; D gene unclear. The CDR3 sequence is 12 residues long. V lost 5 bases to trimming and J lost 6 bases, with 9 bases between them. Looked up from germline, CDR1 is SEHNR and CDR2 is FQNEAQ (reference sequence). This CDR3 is CASSPDVDTQYF. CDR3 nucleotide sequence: TGTGCCAGCAGCCCCGACGTGGATACGCAGTATTTT.

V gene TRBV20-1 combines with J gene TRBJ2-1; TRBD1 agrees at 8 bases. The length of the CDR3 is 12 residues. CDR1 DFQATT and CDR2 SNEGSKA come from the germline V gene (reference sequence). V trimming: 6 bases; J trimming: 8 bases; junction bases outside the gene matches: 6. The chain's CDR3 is CSAPETGDEQFF. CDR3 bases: TGCAGTGCGCCAGAGACAGGGGATGAGCAGTTCTTC.

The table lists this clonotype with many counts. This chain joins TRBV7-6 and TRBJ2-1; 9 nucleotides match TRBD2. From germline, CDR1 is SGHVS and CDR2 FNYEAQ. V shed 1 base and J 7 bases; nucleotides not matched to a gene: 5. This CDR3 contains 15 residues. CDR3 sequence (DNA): TGTGCCAGCAGCTTAGAGGGACTAGCTAATAATGAGCAGTTCTTC. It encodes CASSLEGLANNEQFF.

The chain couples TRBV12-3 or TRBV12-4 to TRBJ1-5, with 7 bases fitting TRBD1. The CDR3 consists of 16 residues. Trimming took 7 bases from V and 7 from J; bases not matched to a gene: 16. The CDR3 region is CASTLPEGTEGQPQHF. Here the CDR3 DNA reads TGTGCCAGCACCCTTCCGGAGGGGACAGAGGGCCAGCCCCAGCATTTT.

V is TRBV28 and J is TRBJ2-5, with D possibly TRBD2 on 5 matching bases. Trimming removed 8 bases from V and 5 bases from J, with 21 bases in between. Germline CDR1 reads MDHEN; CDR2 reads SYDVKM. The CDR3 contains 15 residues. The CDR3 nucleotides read TGTGCCAGCGTACACCTACTAGGGAATGCGGAGACCCAGTACTTC. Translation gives CASVHLLGNAETQYF.

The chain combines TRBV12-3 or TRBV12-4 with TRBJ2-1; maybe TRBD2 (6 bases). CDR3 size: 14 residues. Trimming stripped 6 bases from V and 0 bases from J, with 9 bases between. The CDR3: CASRAGSSYNEQFF. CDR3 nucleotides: TGTGCCAGCAGGGCGGGGAGCTCCTACAATGAGCAGTTCTTC.

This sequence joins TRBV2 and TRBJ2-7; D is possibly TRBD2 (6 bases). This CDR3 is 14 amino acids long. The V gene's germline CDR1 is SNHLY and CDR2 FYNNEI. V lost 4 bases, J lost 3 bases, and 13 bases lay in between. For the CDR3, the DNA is TGTGCCAGCAGTGGGGTCGGGAGTAGCTACGAGCAGTACTTC. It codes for CASSGVGSSYEQYF.

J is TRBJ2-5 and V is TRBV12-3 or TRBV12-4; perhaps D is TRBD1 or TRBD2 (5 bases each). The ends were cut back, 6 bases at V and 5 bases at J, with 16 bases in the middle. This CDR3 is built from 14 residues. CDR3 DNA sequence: TGTGCCAGCAGCCCCGGGACCTTCGGGGAGACCCAGTACTTC. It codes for CASSPGTFGETQYF.

CDR3 in DNA: TGTGCCAGCAGTGACGCTGCGGCAGGGTATCAGCCCCAGCATTTT. It specifies CASSDAAAGYQPQHF. The V and J genes are TRBV2 and TRBJ1-5; possible D gene TRBD1, 5 bases. The ends were cut back, 3 bases at V and 5 bases at J, with 14 bases in the middle. The length of the CDR3 is 15 residues. Per germline, CDR1 SNHLY and CDR2 FYNNEI.

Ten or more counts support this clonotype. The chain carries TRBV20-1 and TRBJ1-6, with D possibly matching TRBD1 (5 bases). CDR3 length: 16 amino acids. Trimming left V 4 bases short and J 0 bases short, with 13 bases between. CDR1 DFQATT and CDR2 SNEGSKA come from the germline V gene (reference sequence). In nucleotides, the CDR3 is TGCAGTGCTACAGAGGAAGACAGCTCCTATAATTCACCCCTCCACTTT. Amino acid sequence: CSATEEDSSYNSPLHF.

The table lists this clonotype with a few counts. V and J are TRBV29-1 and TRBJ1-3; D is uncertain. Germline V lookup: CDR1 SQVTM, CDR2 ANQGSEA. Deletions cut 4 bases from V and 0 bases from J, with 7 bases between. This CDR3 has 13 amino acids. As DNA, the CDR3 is TGCAGCGTTGGGGTGGGCTCTGGAAACACCATATATTTT. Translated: CSVGVGSGNTIYF.

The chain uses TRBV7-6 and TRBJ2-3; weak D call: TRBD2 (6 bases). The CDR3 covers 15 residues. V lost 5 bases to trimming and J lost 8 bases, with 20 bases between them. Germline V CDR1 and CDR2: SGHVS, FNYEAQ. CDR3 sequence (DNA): TGTGCCAGCAGCACCGGGACTGCCGTTTTGGGTACGCAGTATTTT. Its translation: CASSTGTAVLGTQYF.

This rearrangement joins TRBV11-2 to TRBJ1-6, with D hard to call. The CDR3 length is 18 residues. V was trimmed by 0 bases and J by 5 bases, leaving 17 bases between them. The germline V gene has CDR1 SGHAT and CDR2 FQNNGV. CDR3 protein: CASSLDRLGMLDNSPLHF. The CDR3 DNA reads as TGTGCCAGCAGCTTAGATCGTTTAGGGATGCTGGATAATTCACCCCTCCACTTT.

Here the CDR3 reads CASSPEGGGGSEQYF. The CDR3, as DNA: TGTGCCAGCTCCCCAGAAGGTGGGGGAGGCTCCGAGCAGTACTTC. The chain carries TRBV18 and TRBJ2-7; tentative D call: TRBD2 (6 bases). Trimming pared 6 bases from V and 6 bases from J, leaving 21 bases between. The CDR3 has 15 residues. Germline-derived CDR1 and CDR2 are KGHSH and LQKENI.

The CDR3 reads CASSTGLGDTQYF. CDR3 DNA: TGTGCCAGTAGTACCGGACTAGGGGATACGCAGTATTTT. The chain has TRBV19 and TRBJ2-3; 7 bases fit TRBD2. The germline CDR1 and CDR2 sequences are LNHDA and SQIVND (reference sequence). The CDR3 has 13 residues. V lost 4 bases to trimming and J lost 6 bases; unmatched junction nucleotides: 4.

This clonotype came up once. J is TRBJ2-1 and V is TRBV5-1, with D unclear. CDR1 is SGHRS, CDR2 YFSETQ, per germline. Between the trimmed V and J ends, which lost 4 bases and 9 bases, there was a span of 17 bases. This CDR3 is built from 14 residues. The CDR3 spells CASSQTQKRTEQFF. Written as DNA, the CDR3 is TGCGCCAGCAGCCAAACCCAAAAGCGTACTGAGCAGTTCTTC.

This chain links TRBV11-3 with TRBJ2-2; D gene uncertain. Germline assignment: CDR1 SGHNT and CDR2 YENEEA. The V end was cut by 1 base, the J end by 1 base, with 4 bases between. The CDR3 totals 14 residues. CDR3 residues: CASSLGMNTGELFF. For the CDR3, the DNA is TGTGCCAGCAGCTTAGGAATGAACACCGGGGAGCTGTTTTTT.

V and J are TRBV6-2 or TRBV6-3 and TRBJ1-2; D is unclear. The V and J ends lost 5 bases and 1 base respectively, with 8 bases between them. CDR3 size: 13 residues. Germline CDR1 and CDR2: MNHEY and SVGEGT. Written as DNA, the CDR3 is TGTGCCAGCAGTCGACGGGTTAACTATGGCTACACCTTC. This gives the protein CASSRRVNYGYTF.

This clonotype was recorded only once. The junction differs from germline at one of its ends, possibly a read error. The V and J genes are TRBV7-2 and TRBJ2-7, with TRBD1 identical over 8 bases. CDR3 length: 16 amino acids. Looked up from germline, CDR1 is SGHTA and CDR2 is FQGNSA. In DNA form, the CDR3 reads TGTGCCAGCAGCGATCGACGGACAGGGCCCTCTCGGGAGCTGTACTTC. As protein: CASSDRRTGPSRELYF.

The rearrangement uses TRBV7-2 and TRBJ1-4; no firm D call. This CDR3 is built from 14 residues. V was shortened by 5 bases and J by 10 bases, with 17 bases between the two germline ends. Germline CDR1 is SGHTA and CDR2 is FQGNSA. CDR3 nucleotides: TGTGCCAGCAGCCCACCGGGTTCGGGGAGAAAACTGTTTTTT. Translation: CASSPPGSGRKLFF.

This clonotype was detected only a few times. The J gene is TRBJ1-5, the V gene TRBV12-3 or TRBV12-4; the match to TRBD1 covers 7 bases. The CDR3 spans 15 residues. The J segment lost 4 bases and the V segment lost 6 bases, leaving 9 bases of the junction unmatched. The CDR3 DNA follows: TGTGCCAGCAGCCCGACCGGGACAGCGAATCAGCCCCAGCATTTT. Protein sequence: CASSPTGTANQPQHF.

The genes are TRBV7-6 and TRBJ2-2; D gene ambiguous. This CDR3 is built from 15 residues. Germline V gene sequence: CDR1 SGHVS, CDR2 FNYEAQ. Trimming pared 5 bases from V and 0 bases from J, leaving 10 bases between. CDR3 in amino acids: CASSNPWANTGELFF. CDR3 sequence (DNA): TGTGCCAGCAGCAACCCCTGGGCGAACACCGGGGAGCTGTTTTTT.

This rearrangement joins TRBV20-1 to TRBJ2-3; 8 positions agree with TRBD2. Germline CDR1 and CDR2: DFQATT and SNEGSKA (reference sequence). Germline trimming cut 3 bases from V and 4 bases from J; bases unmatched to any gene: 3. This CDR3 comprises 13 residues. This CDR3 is CSARTSDPDTQYF. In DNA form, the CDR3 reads TGCAGTGCTAGGACTAGCGACCCAGATACGCAGTATTTT.